The 32 T cell receptor beta chains below were found in one sample sequenced in a study of CD8+CD57+ T cells in acquired aplastic anemia. By flow cytometry, patients selected for sequencing had shown an expansion of CD8+CD57+ cells. Profiles of TCR beta VDJ and CDR3 were generated from a genomic DNA template. TCRdb ran MiXCR on the reads and lists one entry per CDR3 protein. Of 160,000 or so distinct CDR3 sequences listed, less than 60% are singletons. The sequenced sample consisted of sorted CD4+, CD8+, or CD8+CD57+ T cells (not recorded which) from PBMCs. The receptors derive from a human donor with aplastic anemia.

This clonotype was detected many times. CDR3 region: CASSQGVSGSYEQYF. In nucleotides, the CDR3 is TGCGCCAGCAGCCAAGGTGTTAGCGGATCCTACGAGCAGTACTTC. The chain has TRBV4-1 and TRBJ2-7; D is perhaps TRBD2 (6 bases). Germline V gene data show CDR1 as MGHRA and CDR2 as YSYEKL. V was trimmed by 1 base and J by 1 base, leaving 11 bases between them. This CDR3 region has 15 residues.

On this clonotype: A much larger clone lies one base from this, so it may be a read error. The chain's CDR3 is CASREREGLAGELFF. CDR3 in DNA: TGTGCCAGCCGCGAGCGGGAGGGCCTAGCCGGGGAGCTGTTTTTT. The chain joins TRBV9 to TRBJ2-2; 10 bases align to TRBD2. Germline CDR1 SGDLS, CDR2 YYNGEE. The junction had 9 bases not matched to a gene; V was cut back by 7 bases and J by 6 bases. The CDR3 runs to 15 residues. Supplemented by reference TRBV9 and TRBJ2-2, the full variable domain reads DSGVTQTPKHLITATGQRVTLRCSPRSGDLSVYWYQQSLDQGLQFLIQYYNGEERAKGNILERFSAQQFPDLHSELNLSSLELGDSALYFCASREREGLAGELFFGEGSRLTVL.

The chain carries TRBV15 and TRBJ1-2; no firm D call. The CDR3 contains 12 residues. The V gene lost 4 bases and the J gene lost 2 bases, with 5 bases spanning the gap. The germline CDR1 and CDR2 sequences are LNHNV and YYDKDF (reference sequence). CDR3 sequence: CATSNGNYGYTF. In DNA, the CDR3 is TGTGCCACCAGCAATGGCAACTATGGCTACACCTTC.

The J gene is TRBJ2-7, the V gene TRBV19; perhaps TRBD1 as D (6 bases). Germline V lookup: CDR1 LNHDA, CDR2 SQIVND (reference sequence). V was cut by 0 bases and J by 4 bases, with 13 bases left in between. The CDR3 is made up of 15 amino acids. This CDR3 is CASSIDLQGGYEQYF. CDR3 coding DNA: TGTGCCAGTAGTATAGATCTACAGGGTGGGTACGAGCAGTACTTC.

This clonotype was counted many times. The chain couples TRBV6-1 to TRBJ1-4, with D tentatively TRBD1 (5 bases). This CDR3 is built from 14 residues. V shed 6 bases and J shed 1 base, with 9 bases lying between them. CDR1 and CDR2 (germline): MNHNS, SASEGT. The CDR3 here is CASRGGVTNEKLFF. The CDR3 bases are TGTGCCAGCAGGGGAGGGGTAACTAATGAAAAACTGTTTTTT.

This clonotype has a handful of counts. The chain combines TRBV18 with TRBJ2-1; D may be TRBD2 (5 bases). V shed 4 bases and J shed 2 bases, with 12 bases lying between them. CDR1 is KGHSH and CDR2 is LQKENI in the germline V gene. The length of the CDR3 is 15 residues. CDR3 in amino acids: CASSLKGSTYNEQFF. CDR3 DNA: TGTGCCAGCTCACTTAAAGGGAGTACCTACAATGAGCAGTTCTTC.

This chain joins TRBV12-3 or TRBV12-4 and TRBJ2-3; 7 nucleotides agree with TRBD1. The V and J ends lost 5 bases and 1 base, in that order; junction bases with no gene match: 6. The CDR3 loop spans 15 amino acids. CDR3 sequence: CASSAWDRGTDTQYF. The CDR3 DNA reads TGTGCCAGCAGTGCGTGGGACAGAGGCACAGATACGCAGTATTTT.

J is TRBJ1-6 and V is TRBV10-1; 7 bases agree with TRBD1. Germline V CDR1 and CDR2: WNHNN, SYGVQD (reference sequence). This CDR3 has 15 amino acids. With V trimmed by 10 bases and J by 5 bases, 11 bases remained unmatched. CDR3 residues: CATRGGARDNSPLHF. The DNA for the CDR3 is TGCGCCACCAGGGGGGGGGCTAGAGATAATTCACCCCTCCACTTT.

The chain couples TRBV24-1 to TRBJ1-1; the D gene is possibly TRBD1 (6 bases). This CDR3 has 12 amino acids. CDR1 and CDR2 (germline): KGHDR, SFDVKD. The V and J ends lost 3 bases and 11 bases respectively, with 12 bases between them. The CDR3 reads CATSDTDSRAFF. In nucleotides, the CDR3 is TGTGCCACCAGTGATACGGACAGTAGGGCTTTCTTT.

This clonotype was found a few times. V is TRBV5-1 and J is TRBJ2-1; D is unresolved. Germline V lookup: CDR1 SGHRS, CDR2 YFSETQ. Trimming stripped 4 bases from V and 0 bases from J, with 11 bases between. The CDR3 extends over 15 amino acids. In nucleotides, the CDR3 is TGCGCCAGCAGCCCCCTTTCGCCCTCCTACAATGAGCAGTTCTTC. Encoded protein: CASSPLSPSYNEQFF. The entire variable domain, with the rest obtained from reference TRBV5-1 and TRBJ2-1, is as follows: KAGVTQTPRYLIKTRGQQVTLSCSPISGHRSVSWYQQTPGQGLQFLFEYFSETQRNKGNFPGRFSGRQFSNSRSEMNVSTLELGDSALYLCASSPLSPSYNEQFFGPGTRLTVL.

The gene calls are TRBV7-2 and TRBJ2-5; 12 positions match TRBD1. With V trimmed by 6 bases and J by 5 bases, 1 base remained unmatched. The V gene's germline CDR1 is SGHTA and CDR2 FQGNSA. The CDR3 consists of 13 residues. CDR3 in amino acids: CASRGQGAETQYF. The CDR3 DNA is TGTGCCAGCAGGGGACAGGGGGCGGAGACCCAGTACTTC.

In the case of this clonotype: Since a much larger clone is just one base distant, this may be a read error. This CDR3 is missing its conserved last phenylalanine or tryptophan, likely due to a read error. The chain carries TRBV10-3 and TRBJ2-7, with 11 bases aligning to TRBD2. The CDR3 contains 15 residues. The germline gives CDR1 ENHRY, CDR2 SYGVKD. The CDR3 sequence: CASSEALAGGSEQYS. CDR3 in DNA: TGTGCCAGCAGTGAAGCGTTAGCGGGAGGGAGCGAGCAGTACTCC.

The chain uses TRBV6-1 and TRBJ2-7, with 8 bases lining up with TRBD1. The V gene's germline CDR1 is MNHNS and CDR2 SASEGT. This CDR3 region has 14 residues. Trimming removed 7 bases from V and 3 bases from J; junction bases left unmatched: 8. CDR3 amino acids: CASNKDREIYEQYF. CDR3 in DNA: TGTGCCAGCAACAAGGACAGGGAGATCTACGAGCAGTACTTC.

Ten or more counts support this clonotype. The V and J genes are TRBV7-2 and TRBJ1-5; 11 bases align to TRBD1. Per the germline V gene, CDR1 is SGHTA and CDR2 is FQGNSA. After removal of 0 bases from V and 4 bases from J, the junction contained 8 bases not matched to a gene. The CDR3 contains 18 residues. The CDR3, as DNA: TGTGCCAGCAGCTTAGCGACGCGGGGGACAGGGGGAAATCAGCCCCAGCATTTT. Amino acid sequence: CASSLATRGTGGNQPQHF.

The CDR3 nucleotides are TGTGCCAGCAGTTCTGGCAGGGGGAATAATTCACCCCTCCACTTT. It encodes CASSSGRGNNSPLHF. The chain employs TRBV27 and TRBJ1-6, with 7 nucleotides matching TRBD1. There are 15 residues in the CDR3. The trim removed 4 bases at V and 5 bases at J, leaving 5 bases unmatched. CDR1 and CDR2 from the germline V gene are MNHEY and SMNVEV (reference sequence).

To note about this clonotype: This sequence may be a read error, since a much larger clone differs from it by one base. The chain has TRBV3-1 and TRBJ2-5, with D maybe TRBD2 (5 bases). The CDR3 has 12 residues. CDR1 and CDR2 from the germline V gene are LGHDT and YNNKEL (reference sequence). V was trimmed by 0 bases and J by 7 bases, leaving 6 bases between them. CDR3 sequence (DNA): TGTGCCAGCAGCCAAGACCGGGGGACCCAGTACTTC. Protein sequence: CASSQDRGTQYF.

V usage is TRBV20-1 and J usage is TRBJ2-3; TRBD1 aligns across 7 bases. Germline lookup yields CDR1 DFQATT and CDR2 SNEGSKA (reference sequence). V lost 8 bases to trimming and J lost 2 bases; unmatched junction nucleotides: 4. This CDR3 has 12 amino acids. CDR3 residues: CSSTGYTDTQYF. CDR3 nucleotides: TGCAGTTCGACAGGGTACACAGATACGCAGTATTTT.

This clonotype was observed at least ten times. The rearrangement uses TRBV20-1 and TRBJ2-6; possibly TRBD2 for D (7 bases). This CDR3 contains 17 residues. The V gene's germline CDR1 is DFQATT and CDR2 SNEGSKA (reference sequence). The germline V and J ends were trimmed by 5 bases and 0 bases, with 17 bases remaining between them. The CDR3 loop is CSASRGGVSSGANVLTF. CDR3 nucleotides: TGCAGTGCTTCCCGAGGGGGGGTTAGCTCTGGGGCCAACGTCCTGACTTTC.

There are many counts of this clonotype. This chain connects TRBV6-1 to TRBJ1-5, with 7 positions matching TRBD1. Germline CDR1 reads MNHNS; CDR2 reads SASEGT. Germline trimming cut 7 bases from V and 3 bases from J; bases unmatched to any gene: 9. The CDR3 covers 15 residues. The DNA for the CDR3 is TGTGCCAGCACATGGGACAGAAGTTTCAATCAGCCCCAGCATTTT. It is translated as CASTWDRSFNQPQHF.

V usage is TRBV20-1 and J usage is TRBJ1-1; D might be TRBD1 (5 bases). V was trimmed by 7 bases and J by 7 bases, leaving 19 bases between them. Germline loops: CDR1 DFQATT, CDR2 SNEGSKA (reference sequence). This CDR3 is 13 amino acids long. The CDR3 here is CSGKKGMVIEAFF. The CDR3 DNA follows: TGCAGTGGGAAAAAGGGGATGGTTATTGAAGCTTTCTTT.

This clonotype has just one count. The chain recombines TRBV5-1 with TRBJ2-2, with 9 bases lining up with TRBD1. CDR1 is SGHRS, CDR2 YFSETQ, per germline. V lost 1 base to trimming and J lost 5 bases; unmatched junction nucleotides: 3. The CDR3 runs to 15 residues. The CDR3 nucleotides read TGCGCCAGCAGCTTGTTGGGACAGGGAACCGGGGAGCTGTTTTTT. It codes for CASSLLGQGTGELFF.

The chain couples TRBV20-1 to TRBJ2-7, with D perhaps matching TRBD1 (6 bases). Germline values: CDR1 DFQATT, CDR2 SNEGSKA (reference sequence). V gave up 2 bases and J gave up 0 bases, with 14 bases separating them. The CDR3 covers 15 residues. The DNA for the CDR3 is TGCAGTGCTAGATCGCCCCGGGACACCTCCTACGAGCAGTACTTC. This translates into CSARSPRDTSYEQYF.

This clonotype appeared many times. The chain has TRBV19 and TRBJ2-6; possibly TRBD1 or TRBD2 for D (5 bases each). Trimming pared 0 bases from V and 4 bases from J, leaving 7 bases between. Germline CDR1 is LNHDA and CDR2 is SQIVND (reference sequence). CDR3 length: 15 amino acids. DNA for the CDR3: TGTGCCAGTAGTATAGAGGGGACCGGGGCCAACGTCCTGACTTTC. Protein product: CASSIEGTGANVLTF.

The V call is TRBV15, the J call TRBJ1-1; tentative D call: TRBD1 (6 bases). Trimming took 2 bases from V and 0 from J, leaving 16 bases between them. There are 17 residues in the CDR3. CDR1 and CDR2 from the germline V gene are LNHNV and YYDKDF (reference sequence). This CDR3 reads CATSRNVGQRLNTEAFF. As DNA, the CDR3 is TGTGCCACCAGCAGAAATGTAGGACAGAGATTGAACACTGAAGCTTTCTTT. The whole variable domain, filled in from reference TRBV15 and TRBJ1-1, reads DAMVIQNPRYQVTQFGKPVTLSCSQTLNHNVMYWYQQKSSQAPKLLFHYYDKDFNNEADTPDNFQSRRPNTSFCFLDIRSPGLGDTAMYLCATSRNVGQRLNTEAFFGQGTRLTVV.

The chain couples TRBV29-1 to TRBJ1-2, with D uncertain. The CDR3 runs 9 residues. V was pared by 3 bases and J by 7 bases, with 3 bases between. In germline, CDR1 is SQVTM, CDR2 ANQGSEA. CDR3 protein: CSVDGGYTF. The CDR3 nucleotides are TGCAGCGTTGATGGTGGCTACACCTTC. Full variable domain (missing parts from reference TRBV29-1 and TRBJ1-2): SAVISQKPSRDICQRGTSLTIQCQVDSQVTMMFWYRQQPGQSLTLIATANQGSEATYESGFVIDKFPISRPNLTFSTLTVSNMSPEDSSIYLCSVDGGYTFGSGTRLTVV.

About this clonotype itself: Compared with germline, one end of the junction differs, possibly owing to a read error. The chain combines TRBV4-1 with TRBJ1-2, with D hard to call. Germline lookup yields CDR1 MGHRA and CDR2 YSYEKL. The CDR3 is made up of 13 amino acids. CDR3 bases: TGCGCCGGCAGCCAAGATGGGAACTATGGCTACACCTTC. As protein: CAGSQDGNYGYTF.

The J gene is TRBJ2-5, the V gene TRBV29-1; TRBD2 aligns across 14 bases. Germline-derived CDR1 and CDR2 are SQVTM and ANQGSEA. The CDR3 is 13 amino acids. Trimming took 6 bases from V and 7 from J; bases not matched to a gene: 4. CDR3 loop: CSVGTSGRGTQYF. Written as DNA, the CDR3 is TGCAGCGTGGGGACTAGCGGGAGAGGGACCCAGTACTTC.

The chain carries TRBV24-1 and TRBJ2-3, with D perhaps assigned TRBD1 or TRBD2 (5 bases each). The CDR3 extends over 17 amino acids. In germline, CDR1 is KGHDR, CDR2 SFDVKD. The germline V and J ends were trimmed by 0 bases and 0 bases, with 12 bases remaining between them. As DNA, the CDR3 is TGTGCCACCAGTGATTTGGGGGGACGGTCTAGCACAGATACGCAGTATTTT. It is translated as CATSDLGGRSSTDTQYF.

In this sample, this clonotype turned up many times. This chain uses TRBV19 with TRBJ2-6; D is perhaps TRBD1 or TRBD2 (5 bases each). Trimming pared 6 bases from V and 0 bases from J, leaving 15 bases between. The CDR3 extends over 17 amino acids. CDR1 is LNHDA and CDR2 is SQIVND in the germline V gene (reference sequence). The CDR3 loop is CASRPPGPSSGANVLTF. The CDR3 DNA reads TGTGCCAGTAGACCACCGGGACCCAGCTCTGGGGCCAACGTCCTGACTTTC.

CDR3 protein: CASREQGSNQPQHF. The DNA for the CDR3 is TGTGCCAGCAGAGAACAGGGTAGCAATCAGCCCCAGCATTTT. The chain uses TRBV25-1 and TRBJ1-5; maybe TRBD1 (6 bases). The CDR3 length is 14 residues. The germline V and J ends were trimmed by 6 bases and 0 bases, with 9 bases remaining between them. Germline lookup yields CDR1 MGHDK and CDR2 SYGVNS.

The table lists this clonotype with many counts. V usage is TRBV2 and J usage is TRBJ1-1; no definite D call. Germline V gives CDR1 SNHLY, CDR2 FYNNEI. V lost 3 bases to trimming and J lost 0 bases, with 5 bases between them. The CDR3 runs 13 residues. In DNA, the CDR3 is TGTGCCAGCAGTGACCAGATGAACACTGAAGCTTTCTTT. Its protein product is CASSDQMNTEAFF.

V is TRBV20-1 and J is TRBJ2-7; 9 bases match TRBD1. The trim removed 5 bases at V and 3 bases at J, leaving 11 bases unmatched. The CDR3 runs 15 residues. From germline, CDR1 is DFQATT and CDR2 SNEGSKA (reference sequence). CDR3 amino acids: CSAPPSGQGRYEQYF. The CDR3 DNA follows: TGCAGTGCTCCTCCGTCGGGACAGGGTCGCTACGAGCAGTACTTC.